This entry describes one TCR beta chain. This clone was recorded once. Its antigen target is currently unknown. It has no much larger one-base neighbor in the sample; base qualities were not kept. The data were obtained in a study of blood T cell repertoires in COVID-19 (dated by TCRdb to the early 2020s). Study-wide context: Collaborator samples came from the United States, Italy and Spain and covered acute and convalescent phases of COVID-19. A de-identified subject ID, COVID-19 status, age in years and sex were almost always included in the sample metadata. The repertoires were released in a freely available public database meant as a resource for research on the immune response to SARS-CoV-2. Subjects who had been exposed to COVID-19, were actively infected with it, or had recovered from it provided the deeply sampled blood TCRbeta repertoires that made up the dataset. HLA class I and class II types, where available, came from metadata supplied by the sample provider rather than from assay-based typing. The samples were drawn from the first 160 participants of the ongoing ImmuneRACE study and from some 1,300 subjects provided by 6 global collaborators. The prospective study material was composed of cDNA or gDNA derived from T cells, B-cell-depleted T cells, or PBMCs. The study at large found these results: The amount of clinical and demographic metadata varied by source and participant and was provided uncurated.

The collaborating institutions used their own protocols to collect whole blood in K2EDTA tubes. For TCRbeta analysis, collaborators shipped samples in one of three forms: frozen whole blood, isolated PBMCs, or DNA extracted from either of those sample types. TCRbeta CDR3 regions were amplified from genomic DNA by means of the immunoSEQ Assay, a bias-controlled multiplex PCR. The paper's processing steps were these. Within the assay, amplification of reference gene primers was used to estimate how many nucleated cells each sample contained. To quantify the absolute abundance of each unique TCRbeta CDR3 rearrangement, sequence reads were collapsed and filtered. For each sample, productive Simpson clonality was calculated as the square root of Simpson's diversity index over productive rearrangements. Drawn from immuneACCESS, this table holds only the in-frame rearrangements with V and J called that TCRdb kept. Clones are partly lost; checked studies trace under half to an unresolved V gene and leave the rest unexplained. That table is the source of V, J and clone size, and D and trimming were worked out from the DNA. The sample data list some 76,000 clones, and around 89% of these were observed just once. The biggest ten clones account for around 0.58% of the sample.

The junction shows trimming of 4 bases on V and 6 bases on J, plus 12 bases between the germline ends. From the cysteine up to the phenylalanine, the CDR3 has a length of 13 residues. The entry retains the CDR3 DNA only, 39 bases that are in frame from base 1. CDR1 SGHNT and CDR2 YENEEA are derived from the germline V gene. The rearranged segments are TRBV11-3 and TRBJ1-1; the D segment could be TRBD1, given 5 matching bases. The origin of this receptor is a man aged 55 to 70 with acute or convalescent COVID-19. The material sequenced was peripheral blood. Here is the DNA: TGTGCCAGCAGCTCGTCGGTAGGGGCTGAAGCTTTCTTT. Its protein reads: CASSSSVGAEAFF.